The 26 T cell receptor beta chains listed next were all sequenced from one sample in a study of blood T cell repertoires in COVID-19. TCRdb's copy holds only in-frame clones and misses some; the assay was immunoSEQ multiplex PCR. The data hold about 280,000 clones, with 90% observed a single time. The sequenced material came from PBMCs or T cells enriched from blood (not recorded which). All receptors come from a woman between 18 and 30 years old with acute COVID-19.

The chain links TRBV7-2 to TRBJ1-6; 9 bases match TRBD1. V lost 4 bases and J lost 9; bases outside the gene matches: 4. CDR3 length equals 14 residues. Germline CDR1 reads SGHTA; CDR2 reads FQGNSA. The CDR3 DNA reads as TGTGCCAGCAGCTACCGGGACAGGGTTTCACCCCTCCACTTT. Amino acids: CASSYRDRVSPLHF.

This clone was counted once. V gene TRBV5-1 combines with J gene TRBJ2-1; 15 positions agree with TRBD2. The length of the CDR3 is 17 residues. J was trimmed by 4 bases and V by 4 bases; bases with no gene match: 6. The germline CDR1 and CDR2 sequences are SGHRS and YFSETQ. This CDR3 is CASSTGLAGGRYNEQFF. The CDR3 DNA sequence: TGCGCCAGCAGCACGGGACTAGCGGGAGGCAGGTACAATGAGCAGTTCTTC.

This chain links TRBV21-1 with TRBJ2-1; no check of the table's D call, TRBD1, against the DNA was made. TRBV21-1 is recorded as a pseudogene. The CDR3 runs to 24 residues. The CDR3 DNA follows: TGTGCCAGCAGCAAATGGGACAGGGAGGCGTGTATTACTAGCGGAGGAAGCTCCTACAATGAGCAGTTCTTC. Translation: CASSKWDREACITSGGSSYNEQFF.

The chain combines TRBV19 with TRBJ1-5; 11 bases map to TRBD1. The junction had 9 bases not matched to a gene; V was cut back by 5 bases and J by 0 bases. In germline, CDR1 is LNHDA, CDR2 SQIVND (reference sequence). CDR3 size: 18 residues. The DNA for the CDR3 is TGTGCCAGTAGTGCGGACAGGGGGCGCATAGGTAGCAATCAGCCCCAGCATTTT. It translates to CASSADRGRIGSNQPQHF.

The gene calls are TRBV6-6 and TRBJ2-7; 7 bases fit TRBD1. CDR3 length: 15 residues. The germline gives CDR1 MNHNY, CDR2 SVGAGI (reference sequence). With V trimmed by 6 bases and J by 4 bases, 12 bases remained unmatched. The CDR3 bases are TGTGCCAGCAGGCCGTCAGGGGGAGAATATTACGAGCAGTACTTC. Translated: CASRPSGGEYYEQYF.

This clone showed up just a few times. Additional DNA sequences in this sample encode the identical CDR3. This chain connects TRBV19 to TRBJ1-4; D may be TRBD1 (6 bases). V shed 3 bases and J shed 0 bases, with 8 bases lying between them. This CDR3 contains 15 residues. Germline V CDR1 and CDR2: LNHDA, SQIVND (reference sequence). This chain's CDR3 is CASSIAGATNEKLFF. In DNA form, the CDR3 reads TGTGCCAGTAGTATTGCAGGGGCAACTAATGAAAAACTGTTTTTT.

The J gene is TRBJ2-5, the V gene TRBV4-1; 11 positions agree with TRBD2. The V gene's germline CDR1 is MGHRA and CDR2 YSYEKL. CDR3 size: 17 residues. The trim removed 1 base at V and 2 bases at J, leaving 6 bases unmatched. The CDR3 nucleotides read TGCGCCAGCAGCCAAGGGGCTAGCGGGAGGCCACAAGAGACCCAGTACTTC. Amino acid sequence: CASSQGASGRPQETQYF.

The chain has TRBV7-9 and TRBJ2-1; tentatively, D is TRBD2 (5 bases). CDR3 length equals 14 residues. The germline V gene encodes CDR1 SEHNR and CDR2 FQNEAQ (reference sequence). Trimming pared 5 bases from V and 7 bases from J, leaving 15 bases between. The CDR3: CASSPWSGGNEQFF. CDR3 in DNA: TGTGCCAGCAGCCCCTGGAGTGGCGGGAATGAGCAGTTCTTC.

The gene calls are TRBV5-1 and TRBJ2-3, with 13 bases fitting TRBD2. The V and J ends lost 4 bases and 3 bases, in that order; junction bases with no gene match: 5. The CDR3 spans 16 residues. The germline CDR1 and CDR2 sequences are SGHRS and YFSETQ. As DNA, the CDR3 is TGCGCCAGCAGCCGGACTAGCGGGAGTAAAACAGATACGCAGTATTTT. The encoded protein is CASSRTSGSKTDTQYF.

The V call is TRBV21-1, the J call TRBJ2-5; TRBD1, the table's D call, was not compared with the DNA. TRBV21-1 is given as a pseudogene. This CDR3 region has 15 residues. CDR3 coding DNA: TGTGCCAGCAGCAAAGCGGGGACAGAGGAAGAGACCCAGTACTTC. Translated: CASSKAGTEEETQYF.

The rearrangement joins TRBV7-9 to TRBJ1-1; D remains ambiguous. The germline gives CDR1 SEHNR, CDR2 FQNEAQ (reference sequence). Between the trimmed V and J ends, which lost 3 bases and 2 bases, there was a span of 10 bases. The CDR3 has 14 residues. The CDR3 protein is CASSFSEVNTEAFF. DNA for the CDR3: TGTGCCAGCAGCTTCTCGGAGGTAAACACTGAAGCTTTCTTT.

The V call is TRBV30, the J call TRBJ1-4; D possibly corresponds to TRBD1 (5 bases). The CDR3 runs to 15 residues. Germline CDR1 is GTSNPN and CDR2 is SVGIG (reference sequence). Trimming removed 2 bases from V and 4 bases from J, with 14 bases in between. CDR3 amino acids: CAWSRPRRGNEKLFF. The CDR3 DNA is TGTGCCTGGAGTAGACCGCGGAGGGGTAATGAAAAACTGTTTTTT.

This chain joins TRBV30 and TRBJ1-2; D perhaps matches TRBD1 (6 bases). V dropped 0 bases and J dropped 12 bases, with 23 bases sitting between them. The CDR3 runs 15 residues. Germline assignment: CDR1 GTSNPN and CDR2 SVGIG (reference sequence). The CDR3 nucleotides are TGTGCCTGGAGTGTAAGGGGGTTATGGGGACACCACAACACCTTC. This translates into CAWSVRGLWGHHNTF.

The V and J genes are TRBV10-1 and TRBJ1-2; maybe TRBD1 (5 bases). This CDR3 is built from 13 residues. CDR1 and CDR2 from the germline V gene are WNHNN and SYGVQD (reference sequence). Trimming took off 2 bases at V and 2 bases at J, with 6 bases between the two ends. This CDR3 reads CASSERQNYGYTF. In DNA form, the CDR3 reads TGCGCCAGCAGTGAGAGACAGAACTATGGCTACACCTTC.

V gene TRBV28 combines with J gene TRBJ2-5; D unclear. There are 13 residues in the CDR3. Germline loops: CDR1 MDHEN, CDR2 SYDVKM. V lost 6 bases to trimming and J lost 2 bases, with 10 bases between them. The CDR3, as DNA: TGTGCCAGCAGAGTGAGTCTACAAGAGACCCAGTACTTC. Amino acid sequence: CASRVSLQETQYF.

The genes are TRBV6-5 and TRBJ1-2; possibly TRBD1 for D (6 bases). This CDR3 has 13 amino acids. Germline CDR1 is MNHEY and CDR2 is SVGAGI. V was pared by 6 bases and J by 4 bases, with 12 bases between. For the CDR3, the DNA is TGTGCCAGCAGACGGGGGGCTGGCTATGGCTACACCTTC. Translating it yields CASRRGAGYGYTF.

The genes are TRBV5-1 and TRBJ2-7; D unresolved. CDR1 is SGHRS, CDR2 YFSETQ, per germline. CDR3 length: 12 amino acids. V lost 3 bases, J lost 2 bases, and 6 bases lay in between. Here the CDR3 DNA reads TGCGCCAGCAGCTCTACCACCTACGAGCAGTACTTC. This sequence encodes CASSSTTYEQYF.

The chain links TRBV4-3 to TRBJ2-3; D might be TRBD1 (7 bases). This CDR3 is 17 amino acids long. V lost 0 bases to trimming and J lost 0 bases, with 13 bases between them. Germline CDR1 LGHNA, CDR2 YSLEER. In DNA, the CDR3 is TGCGCCAGCAGCCAAGATCTGACAGGGACTAGCACAGATACGCAGTATTTT. It translates to CASSQDLTGTSTDTQYF.

The J gene is TRBJ1-2, the V gene TRBV13; 10 positions agree with TRBD1. Per the germline V gene, CDR1 is PRHDT and CDR2 is FYEKMQ (reference sequence). The CDR3 sequence is 13 residues long. Trimming cost V 3 bases and J 9 bases; bases outside gene matches: 4. The CDR3 DNA reads as TGTGCCAGCAGCTTTCCGGGACAGGGGCGCTACACCTTC. Its protein product is CASSFPGQGRYTF.

This sequence joins TRBV18 and TRBJ2-3, with a possible D match to TRBD1 (6 bases). V lost 5 bases to trimming and J lost 0 bases, with 12 bases between them. CDR3 size: 15 residues. Germline assignment: CDR1 KGHSH and CDR2 LQKENI. The CDR3 spells CASSEGQISTDTQYF. The CDR3 bases are TGTGCCAGCTCAGAGGGACAAATCAGCACAGATACGCAGTATTTT.

V and J are TRBV28 and TRBJ1-6; 8 bases align to TRBD1. CDR1 is MDHEN and CDR2 is SYDVKM in the germline V gene. The CDR3 spans 15 residues. The J segment lost 6 bases and the V segment lost 5 bases, leaving 6 bases of the junction unmatched. The CDR3 bases are TGTGCCAGCAGTCCAGGGGGCACGGTTAATTCACCCCTCCACTTT. Protein: CASSPGGTVNSPLHF.

The gene calls are TRBV4-3 and TRBJ1-2; D unclear. CDR3 length equals 14 residues. V dropped 1 base and J dropped 8 bases, with 14 bases sitting between them. Germline V lookup: CDR1 LGHNA, CDR2 YSLEER. CDR3 protein: CASSQVNSAYGYTF. The CDR3, as DNA: TGCGCCAGCAGCCAAGTAAACAGTGCCTACGGCTACACCTTC.

The chain joins TRBV6-5 to TRBJ1-5; possible D gene TRBD1, 5 bases. Germline V gene lookup returns CDR1 MNHEY and CDR2 SVGAGI. The length of the CDR3 is 14 residues. Trimming left V 10 bases short and J 0 bases short, with 13 bases between. The CDR3 DNA reads as TGTGCCACCGGGGGGGATTATAGCAATCAGCCCCAGCATTTT. Translation gives CATGGDYSNQPQHF.

This chain uses TRBV24-1 with TRBJ1-2, with D perhaps matching TRBD1 (5 bases). V was clipped by 9 bases and J by 1 base, with 23 bases between them. Per germline, CDR1 KGHDR and CDR2 SFDVKD. CDR3 length equals 17 residues. CDR3 coding DNA: TGTGCCACCTCGACCAGCGACTCAGGGTCAGGTAACTATGGCTACACCTTC. This translates into CATSTSDSGSGNYGYTF.

The chain has TRBV2 and TRBJ2-5, with 11 positions matching TRBD2. The germline gives CDR1 SNHLY, CDR2 FYNNEI. Losses at the gene ends were 5 bases for V and 5 bases for J; bases not matched to a gene: 7. This CDR3 is 15 amino acids long. The CDR3 bases are TGTGCCAGCAGTCGTAGCGGGAGGGCCGGTGAGACCCAGTACTTC. Residues: CASSRSGRAGETQYF.

This chain links TRBV28 with TRBJ2-5, with 15 bases fitting TRBD2. J was trimmed by 1 base and V by 5 bases; bases with no gene match: 8. Germline lookup yields CDR1 MDHEN and CDR2 SYDVKM. The CDR3 has 18 residues. In nucleotides, the CDR3 is TGTGCCAGCAGTACCCATCCGGGACTAGCGGGAGGCCAAGAGACCCAGTACTTC. The encoded protein is CASSTHPGLAGGQETQYF.